These T cell receptor beta chains were read from a single sample in a study of blood T cell repertoires in COVID-19. Clones were read by immunoSEQ multiplex PCR, and TCRdb kept only the in-frame ones, dropping some. The data contain some 220,000 clones, 83% of them singletons. Material for sequencing was peripheral blood. These receptors all come from a woman aged 25 to 45 with COVID-19, enrolled during active disease. Both conserved end residues are part of each CDR3. Fields, in order: D gene, clone size, J gene, V gene, CDR3 protein, CDR3 DNA. The D gene is left open where the match is weak. Only some rows state a clone size, as once, few, many or a class for expanded clones.

d_gene: TRBD2
abundance: .
j_gene: TRBJ2-1
v_gene: TRBV5-3
CDR3aa: CARTGGRKNHEQFF
CDR3nt: TGTGCCAGAACAGGCGGGAGGAAAAACCATGAGCAGTTCTTC

d_gene: .
abundance: .
j_gene: TRBJ2-5
v_gene: TRBV7-3
CDR3aa: CASSFIPEETQYF
CDR3nt: TGTGCCAGCAGCTTCATCCCGGAGGAGACCCAGTACTTC

d_gene: TRBD2
abundance: .
j_gene: TRBJ2-1
v_gene: TRBV6-5
CDR3aa: CANRLAGAYNEQFF
CDR3nt: TGTGCCAACCGACTAGCGGGGGCCTACAATGAGCAGTTCTTC

d_gene: .
abundance: .
j_gene: TRBJ1-3
v_gene: TRBV7-6
CDR3aa: CASSLPRQGISGNTIYF
CDR3nt: TGTGCCAGCAGCTTACCTCGTCAGGGTATCTCTGGAAACACCATATATTTT

d_gene: TRBD2
abundance: .
j_gene: TRBJ2-3
v_gene: TRBV30
CDR3aa: CAWTEGLAGYTDTQYF
CDR3nt: TGTGCCTGGACGGAAGGGCTAGCGGGATACACAGATACGCAGTATTTT

d_gene: TRBD2
abundance: .
j_gene: TRBJ2-1
v_gene: TRBV6-2/TRBV6-3
CDR3aa: CASSSLSAGTSKSSYNEQFF
CDR3nt: TGTGCCAGCAGTTCCCTGAGTGCTGGGACTAGCAAGAGCTCCTACAATGAGCAGTTCTTC

d_gene: .
abundance: .
j_gene: TRBJ2-2
v_gene: TRBV19
CDR3aa: CASSKGSGWPGELFF
CDR3nt: TGTGCCAGTAGTAAAGGAAGCGGGTGGCCCGGGGAGCTGTTTTTT

d_gene: .
abundance: once
j_gene: TRBJ2-7
v_gene: TRBV3-1/TRBV3-2
CDR3aa: CASSQRGSNPFLYEQYF
CDR3nt: TGTGCCAGCAGCCAACGCGGGTCAAACCCCTTCTTGTACGAGCAGTACTTC

d_gene: TRBD2
abundance: few
j_gene: TRBJ2-2
v_gene: TRBV4-2
CDR3aa: CASSLTSGSINGELFF
CDR3nt: TGTGCCAGCAGCCTAACTAGCGGGAGTATCAACGGGGAGCTGTTTTTT

d_gene: .
abundance: .
j_gene: TRBJ1-2
v_gene: TRBV5-1
CDR3aa: CASSPRTDNYGYTF
CDR3nt: TGCGCCAGCAGCCCAAGGACAGATAACTATGGCTACACCTTC

d_gene: .
abundance: once
j_gene: TRBJ1-2
v_gene: TRBV5-5
CDR3aa: CASSLGQNYGYTF
CDR3nt: TGTGCCAGCAGCTTGGGCCAGAACTATGGCTACACCTTC

d_gene: .
abundance: .
j_gene: TRBJ1-4
v_gene: TRBV28
CDR3aa: CASSLQGYEKLFF
CDR3nt: TGTGCCAGCAGTTTACAGGGATACGAAAAACTGTTTTTT

d_gene: TRBD1
abundance: few
j_gene: TRBJ2-1
v_gene: TRBV14
CDR3aa: CASSQDRGSTEQFF
CDR3nt: TGTGCCAGCAGCCAGGACAGGGGGAGTACTGAGCAGTTCTTC

d_gene: TRBD2
abundance: .
j_gene: TRBJ2-5
v_gene: TRBV20-1
CDR3aa: CSASIRLAEETQYF
CDR3nt: TGCAGTGCTAGTATTCGACTAGCGGAAGAGACCCAGTACTTC

d_gene: .
abundance: .
j_gene: TRBJ2-7
v_gene: TRBV13
CDR3aa: CASSLRGNEQYF
CDR3nt: TGTGCCAGCAGCTTACGGGGGAACGAGCAGTACTTC

d_gene: .
abundance: .
j_gene: TRBJ1-1
v_gene: TRBV7-3
CDR3aa: CASSPPRDSHPMNTEAFF
CDR3nt: TGTGCCAGCAGCCCTCCCCGTGATAGCCATCCAATGAACACTGAAGCTTTCTTT

d_gene: TRBD1
abundance: .
j_gene: TRBJ1-2
v_gene: TRBV5-1
CDR3aa: CASSLRTGSDYGYTF
CDR3nt: TGCGCCAGCAGCTTGAGGACAGGGTCAGACTATGGCTACACCTTC

d_gene: TRBD1
abundance: .
j_gene: TRBJ1-1
v_gene: TRBV7-2
CDR3aa: CASSLAGTGLAFF
CDR3nt: TGTGCCAGCAGCTTAGCCGGGACAGGGTTAGCTTTCTTT

d_gene: .
abundance: .
j_gene: TRBJ1-1
v_gene: TRBV9
CDR3aa: CASSVGAPPVSPEAFF
CDR3nt: TGTGCCAGCAGCGTCGGAGCGCCCCCCGTTTCGCCTGAAGCTTTCTTT